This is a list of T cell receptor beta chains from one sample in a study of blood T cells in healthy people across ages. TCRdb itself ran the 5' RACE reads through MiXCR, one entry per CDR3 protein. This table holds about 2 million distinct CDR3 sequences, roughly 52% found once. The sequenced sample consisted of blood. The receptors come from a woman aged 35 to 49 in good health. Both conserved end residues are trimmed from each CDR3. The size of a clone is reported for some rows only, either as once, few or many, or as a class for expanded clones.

cdr3_aa: ASAFYRADYLH
clone_size: NA
v_call: TRBV27

cdr3_aa: ASSQGVAGDPYEQY
clone_size: NA
v_call: TRBV4-2

cdr3_aa: ASSFSGVTYNEQY
clone_size: once
v_call: TRBV5-1

cdr3_aa: ASSSRAVFYEQY
clone_size: few
v_call: TRBV28

cdr3_aa: AWSVAGGAYNEQF
clone_size: NA
v_call: TRBV30

cdr3_aa: SARATSGGGYNEQF
clone_size: NA
v_call: TRBV20-1

cdr3_aa: ASSQVGQTNYGYT
clone_size: NA
v_call: TRBV4-3

cdr3_aa: SAARGQRGNTIY
clone_size: once
v_call: TRBV20-1

cdr3_aa: ASSNGRYQETQY
clone_size: NA
v_call: TRBV2

cdr3_aa: SARDEGVYEQY
clone_size: NA
v_call: TRBV20-1

cdr3_aa: ASSTGDEQF
clone_size: NA
v_call: TRBV6-6

cdr3_aa: ASSLAGRGLETQY
clone_size: few
v_call: TRBV7-2

cdr3_aa: ASSQDGRGRYGYT
clone_size: few
v_call: TRBV4-3

cdr3_aa: SVAGQGAGHEQF
clone_size: NA
v_call: TRBV29-1

cdr3_aa: ASSLVRGEQY
clone_size: many
v_call: TRBV7-2

cdr3_aa: ASSQGQGTGGYT
clone_size: NA
v_call: TRBV4-3

cdr3_aa: SARDFAGPLQETQY
clone_size: few
v_call: TRBV20-1

cdr3_aa: ASSAPGQSSGANVLT
clone_size: few
v_call: TRBV28

cdr3_aa: ASSLDLENEQY
clone_size: NA
v_call: TRBV5-1

cdr3_aa: ASSYLGDGYT
clone_size: few
v_call: TRBV6-5

cdr3_aa: ASSLAGGTSNEQF
clone_size: few
v_call: TRBV12-3/TRBV12-4

cdr3_aa: SAPSVYYEQY
clone_size: few
v_call: TRBV20-1

cdr3_aa: ASSSGGLSYNEQY
clone_size: few
v_call: TRBV5-1

cdr3_aa: ATSDPTRHGEQF
clone_size: NA
v_call: TRBV24-1

cdr3_aa: ASSLPGTSRSQY
clone_size: once
v_call: TRBV7-9

cdr3_aa: ASRGQAGGTYEQY
clone_size: NA
v_call: TRBV28

cdr3_aa: ASSHETNTEAF
clone_size: NA
v_call: TRBV7-2

cdr3_aa: ASTMRGYSNQPQH
clone_size: NA
v_call: TRBV5-6